These 32 T cell receptor beta chains came from one sample sequenced in a study of human T cells and chemical hapten exposure. Via MiXCR, TCRdb re-called the RACE reads, giving one row per CDR3 protein. The sample has 300,000 to 450,000 distinct CDR3 sequences; less than 6.5% are singletons. The time point is: pre-sensitization, week 0. Treatment reported: therapeutic diphenylcyclopropenone sensitization with weekly scalp DPC. The specimen comprised whole blood, sampled in connection with sensitization to the hapten diphenylcyclopropenone (DPC). The receptors here all came from a woman in her forties or fifties with alopecia areata. Some clones in this sample may be carry-over from other donors' samples.

This clonotype was recorded many times. The V call is TRBV10-3, the J call TRBJ1-1; no reliable D call. The length of the CDR3 is 11 residues. From germline, CDR1 is ENHRY and CDR2 SYGVKD. The CDR3 DNA reads TGTGCAACCCGTGAGGACACTGAAGCTTTCTTT. It encodes CATREDTEAFF.

This clonotype was observed many times. The CDR3 bases are TGCGCCAGCAGCCAAGATTTTGAGGGTCGGGATGAGCAGTTCTTC. It translates to CASSQDFEGRDEQFF. This chain joins TRBV4-3 and TRBJ2-1; maybe TRBD2 (5 bases). V shed 0 bases and J shed 8 bases, with 14 bases lying between them. CDR1 and CDR2 from the germline V gene are LGHNA and YSLEER. This CDR3 contains 15 residues.

This clonotype appeared many times. The rearrangement links TRBV29-1 to TRBJ2-1, with TRBD2 matching over 7 bases. The CDR3 runs 12 residues. V was clipped by 1 base and J by 8 bases; unmatched bases: 2. The germline V gene has CDR1 SQVTM and CDR2 ANQGSEA. CDR3 in DNA: TGCAGCGTTGAAGGGCTAGCGGATGAGCAGTTCTTC. The encoded protein is CSVEGLADEQFF.

The chain links TRBV21-1 to TRBJ2-1; TRBD2 is taken as the D call from the table, unchecked against the DNA. TRBV21-1 is a recognized pseudogene. The CDR3 spans 15 residues. CDR3 in amino acids: CASSKGSGRGDEQFF. CDR3 nucleotide sequence: TGTGCCAGCAGCAAAGGCAGCGGGAGGGGGGATGAGCAGTTCTTC.

This clonotype appeared many times. The chain employs TRBV6-4 and TRBJ2-3; TRBD2 agrees at 9 bases. This CDR3 has 15 amino acids. V gave up 4 bases and J gave up 0 bases; unmatched junction bases: 2. CDR1 and CDR2 (germline): MRHNA, SNTAGT. CDR3 region: CASSAAGGSTDTQYF. CDR3 sequence (DNA): TGTGCCAGCAGTGCCGCGGGGGGGAGCACAGATACGCAGTATTTT.

V is TRBV20-1 and J is TRBJ1-1; no clear D. V was shortened by 4 bases and J by 0 bases, with 12 bases between the two germline ends. The germline V gene has CDR1 DFQATT and CDR2 SNEGSKA (reference sequence). The CDR3 is 14 residues long. CDR3 sequence: CSATPAPLNTEAFF. In DNA form, the CDR3 reads TGCAGTGCTACCCCCGCGCCTTTGAACACTGAAGCTTTCTTT.

The table lists this clonotype with a few counts. The chain uses TRBV2 and TRBJ1-1; weak D call: TRBD1 (6 bases). There are 10 residues in the CDR3. The germline V gene has CDR1 SNHLY and CDR2 FYNNEI. V dropped 7 bases and J dropped 8 bases, with 8 bases sitting between them. The CDR3, as DNA: TGTGCCAGCACCCAGGGGGAAGCTTTCTTT. It specifies CASTQGEAFF.

This clonotype was observed many times. This chain links TRBV20-1 with TRBJ2-3; 15 bases map to TRBD2. There are 15 residues in the CDR3. Germline CDR1 is DFQATT and CDR2 is SNEGSKA (reference sequence). V shed 7 bases, J shed 2 bases, and the junction held 4 bases outside the gene matches. The CDR3 region has the DNA TGCAGTGTCGGGACTAGCGGGAGGCTCACAGATACGCAGTATTTT. This sequence encodes CSVGTSGRLTDTQYF.

This clonotype was seen many times. V usage is TRBV6-5 and J usage is TRBJ2-4; weak D call: TRBD1 (5 bases). The V end lost 4 bases, the J end lost 2 bases, and 12 bases lay between the germline ends. Per germline, CDR1 MNHEY and CDR2 SVGAGI. The CDR3 totals 15 residues. The CDR3 coding sequence is TGTGCCAGCAGTTGGGCTTTGGGGCCCAAAAACATTCAGTACTTC. Its translation is CASSWALGPKNIQYF.

V and J are TRBV12-5 and TRBJ1-6; D gene unclear. The CDR3 is made up of 13 amino acids. Germline V CDR1 and CDR2: LGHNT, FRNRAP. Trimming removed 5 bases at V and 7 bases at J, with 9 bases between. The CDR3 sequence is CASGIHGNSPLHF. CDR3 DNA sequence: TGTGCTAGTGGTATACACGGGAATTCACCCCTCCACTTT.

The chain carries TRBV4-1 and TRBJ2-1; TRBD2 aligns across 14 bases. The V and J ends lost 0 bases and 7 bases, in that order; junction bases with no gene match: 5. The CDR3 totals 17 residues. Germline loops: CDR1 MGHRA, CDR2 YSYEKL. The chain's CDR3 is CASSQERTSGGWNEQFF. The CDR3 nucleotides read TGCGCCAGCAGCCAAGAGAGGACTAGCGGGGGGTGGAATGAGCAGTTCTTC.

This clonotype appeared many times. The chain is built from TRBV20-1 and TRBJ2-7, with 9 bases matching TRBD2. The J segment lost 5 bases and the V segment lost 6 bases, leaving 2 bases of the junction unmatched. This CDR3 region has 11 residues. Germline V gives CDR1 DFQATT, CDR2 SNEGSKA (reference sequence). In DNA form, the CDR3 reads TGCAGTGCCGCGGGGGGGGACGAGCAGTACTTC. This codes for CSAAGGDEQYF.

This clonotype occurred many times. This sequence joins TRBV4-1 and TRBJ2-1; 8 bases line up with TRBD1. Germline assignment: CDR1 MGHRA and CDR2 YSYEKL. This CDR3 contains 14 residues. The V gene end was trimmed by 3 bases and the J gene end by 6 bases; junction bases not matched to a gene: 4. The DNA for the CDR3 is TGCGCCAGCAGCCATTCGACAGGGGCCAATGAGCAGTTCTTC. Translating gives CASSHSTGANEQFF.

The V gene is TRBV20-1, the J gene TRBJ2-5; 8 nucleotides line up with TRBD2. V lost 6 bases and J lost 2; bases outside the gene matches: 11. From germline, CDR1 is DFQATT and CDR2 SNEGSKA (reference sequence). CDR3 length: 15 residues. CDR3 sequence: CSAAVDSGVQETQYF. The DNA for the CDR3 is TGCAGTGCAGCCGTGGATAGCGGGGTACAAGAGACCCAGTACTTC.

Only a few counts were recorded for this clonotype. V gene TRBV9 combines with J gene TRBJ2-7; 10 nucleotides agree with TRBD1. There are 13 residues in the CDR3. The V and J ends lost 3 bases and 5 bases, in that order; junction bases with no gene match: 2. Germline V gene lookup returns CDR1 SGDLS and CDR2 YYNGEE. The CDR3 protein is CASSADRGDEQYF. The DNA for the CDR3 is TGTGCCAGCAGCGCGGACAGGGGGGACGAGCAGTACTTC.

This clonotype was detected ten times or more. The chain joins TRBV25-1 to TRBJ1-2; 10 bases line up with TRBD1. Germline V gene sequence: CDR1 MGHDK, CDR2 SYGVNS. The CDR3 is 14 residues long. Unmatched junction bases numbered 0, after V lost 3 bases and J lost 2 bases. CDR3 bases: TGTGCCAGCAGTGAGGACAGGGGGAACTATGGCTACACCTTC. It specifies CASSEDRGNYGYTF.

This clonotype has at least ten counts. CDR3 coding DNA: TGTGCCAGCAGCTTAGAACACGGGGTTAGCACTGAAGCTTTCTTT. This encodes CASSLEHGVSTEAFF. V and J are TRBV11-2 and TRBJ1-1; D remains unclear. The V gene's germline CDR1 is SGHAT and CDR2 FQNNGV. The CDR3 extends over 15 amino acids. The V and J ends lost 0 bases and 4 bases respectively, with 12 bases between them. The full variable domain, its missing parts supplied by reference TRBV11-2 and TRBJ1-1, is EAGVAQSPRYKIIEKRQSVAFWCNPISGHATLYWYQQILGQGPKLLIQFQNNGVVDDSQLPKDRFSAERLKGVDSTLKIQPAKLEDSAVYLCASSLEHGVSTEAFFGQGTRLTVV.

In its sample, this clonotype was seen many times. V gene TRBV24-1 combines with J gene TRBJ1-2; D gene ambiguous. Germline V gene data show CDR1 as KGHDR and CDR2 as SFDVKD. This CDR3 spans 13 amino acids. Trimming cost V 7 bases and J 1 base, with 9 bases left between them. Written as DNA, the CDR3 is TGTGCCACCAGCTTAGCGTTTAACTATGGCTACACCTTC. As protein: CATSLAFNYGYTF.

This clonotype has a count of ten or more. This CDR3 is CAWKNRGTYEQYF. The CDR3 DNA is TGTGCCTGGAAGAACAGGGGAACCTACGAGCAGTACTTC. The chain recombines TRBV30 with TRBJ2-7; 7 bases are shared with TRBD1. Germline trimming cut 4 bases from V and 2 bases from J; bases unmatched to any gene: 5. Germline CDR1 is GTSNPN and CDR2 is SVGIG (reference sequence). This CDR3 spans 13 amino acids.

This clonotype occurred a few times. The chain recombines TRBV12-5 with TRBJ2-3; D not resolved. Deletions cut 1 base from V and 6 bases from J, with 8 bases between. The CDR3 is 13 amino acids. Germline lookup yields CDR1 LGHNT and CDR2 FRNRAP. CDR3 sequence reads: CASGLGWFDTQYF. The DNA for the CDR3 is TGTGCTAGTGGTTTGGGATGGTTTGATACGCAGTATTTT. Using reference TRBV12-5 and TRBJ2-3 for the parts outside the CDR3, the full variable domain is DARVTQTPRHKVTEMGQEVTMRCQPILGHNTVFWYRQTMMQGLELLAYFRNRAPLDDSGMPKDRFSAEMPDATLATLKIQPSEPRDSAVYFCASGLGWFDTQYFGPGTRLTVL.

This CDR3 reads CASKSAPGANQPQHF. The CDR3, as DNA: TGTGCCAGCAAGTCGGCGCCAGGGGCTAATCAGCCCCAGCATTTT. This chain links TRBV28 with TRBJ1-5, with D possibly TRBD1 on 6 matching bases. The CDR3 is made up of 15 amino acids. V dropped 7 bases and J dropped 4 bases, with 17 bases sitting between them. Germline V lookup: CDR1 MDHEN, CDR2 SYDVKM.

This chain joins TRBV20-1 and TRBJ1-5; 10 nucleotides match TRBD1. J gave up 1 base and V 5 bases, and 14 bases lay outside the gene matches. The CDR3 contains 18 residues. Per germline, CDR1 DFQATT and CDR2 SNEGSKA (reference sequence). The CDR3 loop reads CSARRGGQGLWSNQPQHF. The CDR3 DNA reads TGCAGTGCTCGACGGGGGGGACAGGGGCTGTGGAGCAATCAGCCCCAGCATTTT.

This clonotype was detected only a few times. The J gene is TRBJ1-2, the V gene TRBV27, with TRBD1 identical over 8 bases. The CDR3 is 13 residues long. V lost 5 bases, J lost 8 bases, and 7 bases stayed unmatched. From germline, CDR1 is MNHEY and CDR2 SMNVEV (reference sequence). The CDR3 DNA reads as TGTGCCAGCAGTCCCCAGGACAGGGTAGGCTACACCTTC. Translated: CASSPQDRVGYTF.

This clonotype was counted only a few times. V is TRBV12-3 or TRBV12-4 and J is TRBJ2-7; D unresolved. Trimming cost V 4 bases and J 3 bases, with 13 bases left between them. The CDR3 has 14 residues. Here the CDR3 reads CASSSSGTGYEQYF. The CDR3 bases are TGTGCCAGCAGTTCATCGGGTACCGGCTACGAGCAGTACTTC.

This clonotype was observed at least ten times. This chain uses TRBV12-3 or TRBV12-4 with TRBJ2-5; D remains ambiguous. V was trimmed by 5 bases and J by 5 bases, leaving 9 bases between them. This CDR3 region has 12 residues. In DNA, the CDR3 is TGTGCCAGCAGTCCCGCAGGCGAGACCCAGTACTTC. Translating it yields CASSPAGETQYF.

Worth noting for this clonotype: A much larger clone lies a single base off, so this may be a read error. This chain connects TRBV13 to TRBJ2-3, with 8 nucleotides matching TRBD2. The CDR3 is 14 amino acids. V shed 8 bases, J shed 7 bases, and the junction held 11 bases outside the gene matches. Germline loops: CDR1 PRHDT, CDR2 FYEKMQ (reference sequence). The DNA for the CDR3 is TGTGCCAGCGGCCAAAGCGGGGGCCGTCATACGCAGTATTTT. It yields the protein CASGQSGGRHTQYF.

The chain is built from TRBV18 and TRBJ2-5; D ambiguous. Per germline, CDR1 KGHSH and CDR2 LQKENI. The V and J ends lost 7 bases and 2 bases respectively, with 17 bases between them. CDR3 size: 15 residues. Here the CDR3 reads CASCTRRGTQETQYF. For the CDR3, the DNA is TGTGCCAGCTGTACCAGGAGAGGCACTCAAGAGACCCAGTACTTC.

This clonotype was seen ten or more times. The chain couples TRBV28 to TRBJ1-2; D gene unclear. The germline V gene encodes CDR1 MDHEN and CDR2 SYDVKM. The length of the CDR3 is 14 residues. Trimming took off 3 bases at V and 6 bases at J, with 14 bases between the two ends. The CDR3 bases are TGTGCCAGCAGTTTGGGAAGCCGAGATCATGGCTACACCTTC. Its protein is CASSLGSRDHGYTF.

In this sample, this clonotype turned up many times. The V gene is TRBV6-1, the J gene TRBJ2-1, with TRBD2 matching 9 bases. This CDR3 region has 15 residues. V lost 5 bases, J lost 7 bases, and 9 bases stayed unmatched. Germline-derived CDR1 and CDR2 are MNHNS and SASEGT. As DNA, the CDR3 is TGTGCCAGCAGTCCTGGCGGGGGGGCCAGGAATGAGCAGTTCTTC. This gives the protein CASSPGGGARNEQFF.

The V call is TRBV4-2, the J call TRBJ1-1; 7 nucleotides line up with TRBD1. The CDR3 is 16 amino acids. Germline loops: CDR1 LGHNA, CDR2 YNFKEQ. J was trimmed by 1 base and V by 4 bases; bases with no gene match: 9. CDR3 sequence reads: CASSPGGGGGNTEAFF. In DNA form, the CDR3 reads TGTGCCAGCAGCCCCGGGGGAGGGGGCGGGAACACTGAAGCTTTCTTT.

This clonotype was recorded a few times. The rearrangement uses TRBV9 and TRBJ2-3, with 7 bases aligning to TRBD2. Unmatched junction bases numbered 11, after V lost 4 bases and J lost 0 bases. From germline, CDR1 is SGDLS and CDR2 YYNGEE. This CDR3 has 17 residues. The CDR3 reads CASSTPVSGPSTDTQYF. CDR3 in DNA: TGTGCCAGCAGCACCCCAGTTAGCGGGCCTAGCACAGATACGCAGTATTTT.

The chain is built from TRBV5-1 and TRBJ2-5; D might be TRBD1 (6 bases). Trimming took 4 bases from V and 5 from J, leaving 12 bases between them. Germline-derived CDR1 and CDR2 are SGHRS and YFSETQ. The CDR3 extends over 13 amino acids. In nucleotides, the CDR3 is TGCGCCAGCAGCATTACAGGGCTGGAGACCCAGTACTTC. It yields the protein CASSITGLETQYF.